The 20 T cell receptor beta chains below all came from one sample that was sequenced in a study of identical twins. From the 5' RACE reads, TCRdb called clonotypes with MiXCR, one entry per CDR3 protein. This sample carries about 690,000 distinct CDR3 sequences, over 5% of them seen once, and the ten largest clones take approximately 2%. Sequences were obtained from naive T cells sorted from blood. Every receptor here comes from a man between 18 and 35 years old in good health.

This clonotype was detected ten times or more. The V gene is TRBV12-3 or TRBV12-4, the J gene TRBJ2-5; D is ambiguous. CDR3 size: 13 residues. V dropped 3 bases and J dropped 4 bases, with 9 bases sitting between them. The CDR3 spells CASSLRARETQYF. The CDR3, as DNA: TGTGCCAGCAGTTTGCGCGCGAGAGAGACCCAGTACTTC.

This clonotype has ten or more counts. The gene calls are TRBV4-2 and TRBJ1-1, with TRBD1 as a possible D gene (6 bases). Germline CDR1 LGHNA, CDR2 YNFKEQ. The V and J ends lost 4 bases and 0 bases respectively, with 9 bases between them. CDR3 length: 14 amino acids. Here the CDR3 reads CASSPTGMNTEAFF. For the CDR3, the DNA is TGTGCCAGCAGCCCGACAGGCATGAACACTGAAGCTTTCTTT.

This clonotype was picked up many times. The rearrangement joins TRBV12-3 or TRBV12-4 to TRBJ2-1; D perhaps matches TRBD1 (5 bases). This CDR3 contains 12 residues. Deletions cut 8 bases from V and 6 bases from J, with 11 bases between. CDR3 loop: CASCTGVNEQFF. Here the CDR3 DNA reads TGTGCCAGCTGTACAGGAGTCAATGAGCAGTTCTTC.

This clonotype showed up many times. The chain links TRBV7-2 to TRBJ1-5; no clear D. The germline V gene encodes CDR1 SGHTA and CDR2 FQGNSA. The CDR3 has 12 residues. V dropped 0 bases and J dropped 7 bases, with 4 bases sitting between them. The CDR3 coding sequence is TGTGCCAGCAGCTTAGCGCGCCAGCCCCAGCATTTT. Translated, it gives CASSLARQPQHF.

This clonotype was seen at least ten times. The chain has TRBV5-1 and TRBJ1-4; the D is unclear. The CDR3 has 16 amino acids. The germline V gene has CDR1 SGHRS and CDR2 YFSETQ. The V end lost 0 bases, the J end lost 7 bases, and 16 bases lay between the germline ends. The CDR3 region is CASSLAFGTQAEKLFF. CDR3 in DNA: TGCGCCAGCAGCTTGGCCTTCGGCACTCAGGCTGAAAAACTGTTTTTT.

This clonotype was observed many times. The rearrangement joins TRBV4-3 to TRBJ1-1; D is undetermined. The germline V gene encodes CDR1 LGHNA and CDR2 YSLEER. CDR3 length equals 17 residues. Trimming pared 1 base from V and 0 bases from J, leaving 15 bases between. In DNA, the CDR3 is TGCGCCAGCAGCCAAGGGCCACCGGAAAACATGAACACTGAAGCTTTCTTT. It specifies CASSQGPPENMNTEAFF.

This clonotype was observed at least ten times. The chain employs TRBV9 and TRBJ2-5, with 8 bases fitting TRBD1. V shed 3 bases and J 4 bases; nucleotides not matched to a gene: 5. The CDR3 covers 14 residues. Germline V gene data show CDR1 as SGDLS and CDR2 as YYNGEE. The DNA of the CDR3 is TGTGCCAGCAGCGCTTCAGGGGGCGGAGAGACCCAGTACTTC. Amino acids: CASSASGGGETQYF.

The rearrangement uses TRBV12-3 or TRBV12-4 and TRBJ2-1, with 11 bases fitting TRBD2. V lost 5 bases, J lost 9 bases, and 3 bases stayed unmatched. The CDR3 is 13 residues long. The CDR3 here is CASSGTSGPEQFF. CDR3 coding DNA: TGTGCCAGCAGTGGGACTAGCGGTCCTGAGCAGTTCTTC.

This clonotype was recorded many times. This chain connects TRBV20-1 to TRBJ2-4; D possibly corresponds to TRBD2 (6 bases). V shed 5 bases and J shed 5 bases, with 19 bases lying between them. Germline V gene sequence: CDR1 DFQATT, CDR2 SNEGSKA (reference sequence). The CDR3 loop spans 15 amino acids. CDR3 DNA: TGCAGTGCTGCACCCAGTCGGGGGTTGGAAAACATTCAGTACTTC. Translated, it gives CSAAPSRGLENIQYF.

This clonotype was picked up many times. The chain carries TRBV5-1 and TRBJ2-1, with TRBD2 as a possible D gene (5 bases). The CDR3 is made up of 14 amino acids. CDR1 and CDR2 from the germline V gene are SGHRS and YFSETQ. V lost 0 bases and J 5 bases, leaving 9 bases between the germline ends. Here the CDR3 reads CASSLAPADNEQFF. DNA for the CDR3: TGCGCCAGCAGCTTGGCCCCAGCGGACAATGAGCAGTTCTTC.

In its sample, this clonotype was seen many times. The chain couples TRBV7-2 to TRBJ2-1; no firm D call. The CDR3 sequence is 13 residues long. The ends were cut back, 3 bases at V and 9 bases at J, with 12 bases in the middle. The germline V gene encodes CDR1 SGHTA and CDR2 FQGNSA. In nucleotides, the CDR3 is TGTGCCAGCAGCTTGCTTCGAAGTAGTGAGCAGTTCTTC. Residues: CASSLLRSSEQFF.

The sample holds a few counts of this clonotype. The V gene is TRBV7-8, the J gene TRBJ2-3, with D perhaps matching TRBD2 (6 bases). Germline V gene sequence: CDR1 SGHVS, CDR2 FQNEAQ. There are 16 residues in the CDR3. Deletions cut 0 bases from V and 2 bases from J, with 12 bases between. CDR3 sequence: CASSLAGQGLTDTQYF. CDR3 nucleotides: TGTGCCAGCAGCTTAGCGGGGCAGGGACTCACAGATACGCAGTATTTT.

This clonotype was detected many times. V usage is TRBV20-1 and J usage is TRBJ2-7; 7 bases are shared with TRBD2. The V gene's germline CDR1 is DFQATT and CDR2 SNEGSKA (reference sequence). The ends lost 6 bases at V and 6 bases at J; junction bases unmatched: 11. The length of the CDR3 is 13 residues. CDR3 bases: TGCAGTGCAGAGGCACGGGGGAGGGGCGAGCAGTACTTC. Its protein product is CSAEARGRGEQYF.

This clonotype has at least ten counts. This sequence joins TRBV6-6 and TRBJ1-2; perhaps TRBD1 as D (5 bases). CDR1 MNHNY and CDR2 SVGAGI come from the germline V gene (reference sequence). V shed 2 bases and J shed 7 bases, with 5 bases lying between them. The CDR3 has 11 residues. CDR3 sequence reads: CASSYGGGYTF. The CDR3 region has the DNA TGTGCCAGCAGTTACGGGGGTGGCTACACCTTC.

The chain has TRBV6-2 or TRBV6-3 and TRBJ1-1; D not certain. The CDR3 spans 13 residues. Germline-derived CDR1 and CDR2 are MNHEY and SVGEGT. V was trimmed by 5 bases and J by 5 bases, leaving 12 bases between them. CDR3 in amino acids: CASSKYSGTEAFF. For the CDR3, the DNA is TGTGCCAGCAGTAAATACAGCGGGACTGAAGCTTTCTTT.

This clonotype was counted at least ten times. Written as DNA, the CDR3 is TGCAGTGCTAGTTTAGCGGGTGTATATACGCAGTATTTT. Translating it yields CSASLAGVYTQYF. The genes are TRBV20-1 and TRBJ2-3, with TRBD2 matching 7 bases. CDR1 DFQATT and CDR2 SNEGSKA come from the germline V gene (reference sequence). V shed 3 bases, J shed 7 bases, and the junction held 7 bases outside the gene matches. This CDR3 is 13 amino acids long.

The chain employs TRBV7-9 and TRBJ2-5, with TRBD1 matching 7 bases. Germline V lookup: CDR1 SEHNR, CDR2 FQNEAQ (reference sequence). The CDR3 is made up of 16 amino acids. V dropped 2 bases and J dropped 5; count of bases not matched to a gene: 11. The CDR3 loop is CASSLSGRGSVETQYF. CDR3 in DNA: TGTGCCAGCAGCTTATCTGGCAGGGGGTCTGTCGAGACCCAGTACTTC.

The rearrangement joins TRBV11-2 to TRBJ2-3; 12 bases agree with TRBD1. V dropped 11 bases and J dropped 4; count of bases not matched to a gene: 10. The CDR3 is made up of 15 amino acids. Germline V lookup: CDR1 SGHAT, CDR2 FQNNGV. The CDR3 sequence: CAGSPGQGAPDTQYF. The DNA for the CDR3 is TGTGCCGGGAGCCCGGGACAGGGGGCCCCAGATACGCAGTATTTT.

This clonotype came up a few times. The CDR3 DNA follows: TGCGCCAGCAGCTTGGTATCAGGGGCTGGAGGGGCCAACGTCCTGACTTTC. It is translated as CASSLVSGAGGANVLTF. The chain joins TRBV5-1 to TRBJ2-6, with D possibly TRBD1 on 6 matching bases. Germline CDR1 reads SGHRS; CDR2 reads YFSETQ. The CDR3 has 17 residues. Trimming removed 0 bases at V and 4 bases at J, with 14 bases between.

This clonotype appeared a few times. The CDR3: CASTEGLPSGANVLTF. The CDR3 DNA is TGTGCCAGCACCGAAGGCCTACCCTCTGGGGCCAACGTCCTGACTTTC. This sequence joins TRBV7-2 and TRBJ2-6; no firm D call. CDR1 SGHTA and CDR2 FQGNSA come from the germline V gene. The CDR3 is 16 residues long. Trimming stripped 7 bases from V and 0 bases from J, with 13 bases between.